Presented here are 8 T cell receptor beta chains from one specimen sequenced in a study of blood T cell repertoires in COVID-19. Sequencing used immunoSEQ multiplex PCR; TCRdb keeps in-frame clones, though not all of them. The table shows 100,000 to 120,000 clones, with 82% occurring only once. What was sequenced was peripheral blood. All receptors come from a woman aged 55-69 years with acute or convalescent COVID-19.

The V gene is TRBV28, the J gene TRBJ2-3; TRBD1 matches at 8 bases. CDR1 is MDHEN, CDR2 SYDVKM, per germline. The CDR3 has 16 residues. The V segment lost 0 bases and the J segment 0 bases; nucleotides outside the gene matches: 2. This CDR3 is CASSLWTGASTDTQYF. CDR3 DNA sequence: TGTGCCAGCAGTTTATGGACAGGGGCGAGCACAGATACGCAGTATTTT.

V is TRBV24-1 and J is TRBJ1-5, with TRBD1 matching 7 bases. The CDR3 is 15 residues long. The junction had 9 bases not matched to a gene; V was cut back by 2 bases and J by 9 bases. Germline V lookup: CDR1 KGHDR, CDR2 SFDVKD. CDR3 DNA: TGTGCCACCAGTGATTCTCGGACAGGTCCGGGGCCCCAGCATTTT. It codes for CATSDSRTGPGPQHF.

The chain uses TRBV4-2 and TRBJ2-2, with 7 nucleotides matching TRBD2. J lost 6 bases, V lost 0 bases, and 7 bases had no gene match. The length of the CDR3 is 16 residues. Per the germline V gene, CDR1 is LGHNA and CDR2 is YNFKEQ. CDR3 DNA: TGTGCCAGCAGCCAAGAAGTGCGGGGGAGGGCCGGGGAGCTGTTTTTT. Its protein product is CASSQEVRGRAGELFF.

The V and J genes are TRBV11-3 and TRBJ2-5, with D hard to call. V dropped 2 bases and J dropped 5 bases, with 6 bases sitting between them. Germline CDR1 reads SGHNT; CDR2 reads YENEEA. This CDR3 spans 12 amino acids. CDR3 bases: TGTGCCAGCAGCTTATACCGGGAGACCCAGTACTTC. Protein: CASSLYRETQYF.

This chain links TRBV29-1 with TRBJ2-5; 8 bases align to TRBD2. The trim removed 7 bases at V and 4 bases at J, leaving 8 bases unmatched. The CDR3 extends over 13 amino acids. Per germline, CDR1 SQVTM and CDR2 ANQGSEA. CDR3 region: CSADGGAGETQYF. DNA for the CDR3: TGCAGCGCTGACGGGGGGGCAGGAGAGACCCAGTACTTC.

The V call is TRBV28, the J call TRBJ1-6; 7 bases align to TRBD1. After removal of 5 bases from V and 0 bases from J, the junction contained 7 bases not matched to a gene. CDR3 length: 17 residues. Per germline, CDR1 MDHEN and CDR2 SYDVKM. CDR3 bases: TGTGCCAGCAGTCCCACGGGACAGAGCTCCTATAATTCACCCCTCCACTTT. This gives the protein CASSPTGQSSYNSPLHF. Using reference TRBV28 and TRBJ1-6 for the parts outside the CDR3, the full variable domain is DVKVTQSSRYLVKRTGEKVFLECVQDMDHENMFWYRQDPGLGLRLIYFSYDVKMKEKGDIPEGYSVSREKKERFSLILESASTNQTSMYLCASSPTGQSSYNSPLHFGNGTRLTVT.

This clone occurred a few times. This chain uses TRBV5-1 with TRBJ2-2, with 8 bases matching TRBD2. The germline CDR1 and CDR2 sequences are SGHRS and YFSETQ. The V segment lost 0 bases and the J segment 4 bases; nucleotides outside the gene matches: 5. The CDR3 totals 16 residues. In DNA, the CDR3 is TGCGCCAGCAGCTTGGGTGCGGGGGGCGCCACCGGGGAGCTGTTTTTT. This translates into CASSLGAGGATGELFF.

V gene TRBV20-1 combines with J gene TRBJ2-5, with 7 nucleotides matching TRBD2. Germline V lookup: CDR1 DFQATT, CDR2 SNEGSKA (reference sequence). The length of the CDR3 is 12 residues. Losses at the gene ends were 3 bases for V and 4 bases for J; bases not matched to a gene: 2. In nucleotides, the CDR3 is TGCAGTGCTAGTTCTAGCGGAGAGACCCAGTACTTC. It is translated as CSASSSGETQYF.